The 19 T cell receptor beta chains listed next were all sequenced from one sample in a study of T cell repertoires in cytomegalovirus infection. TCRdb ran MiXCR on the reads and lists one entry per CDR3 protein. The sample consists of hundreds of thousands of distinct CDR3 sequences, roughly 36% of them appearing once. Antigens for these TCRs are unknown. Sample: cultured PBMCs, taken from culture after CMV antigen stimulation. The receptor source for this set is a human donor in good health (CMV status not recorded). Some clones in this sample may be carry-over from other donors' samples.

CDR3 region: CASSEGTSGGQQFF. The CDR3 DNA follows: TGTGCCAGCAGTGAGGGGACTAGCGGGGGGCAGCAGTTCTTC. The rearrangement joins TRBV2 to TRBJ2-1, with 15 bases lining up with TRBD2. CDR1 is SNHLY and CDR2 is FYNNEI in the germline V gene. The V and J ends lost 3 bases and 11 bases, in that order; junction bases with no gene match: 2. The CDR3 runs to 14 residues.

This clonotype was detected ten times or more. The rearrangement uses TRBV12-3 or TRBV12-4 and TRBJ1-1; D is unclear. This CDR3 is built from 13 residues. V was pared by 5 bases and J by 4 bases, with 11 bases between. The CDR3, as DNA: TGTGCCAGCAGTATTATTGAGGGCACTGAAGCTTTCTTT. This gives the protein CASSIIEGTEAFF.

This clonotype was counted ten times or more. This chain joins TRBV12-3 or TRBV12-4 and TRBJ1-1; 7 bases fit TRBD1. The CDR3 runs to 15 residues. V lost 5 bases and J lost 11; bases outside the gene matches: 17. The CDR3: CASSPWTGHGLNAFF. The CDR3 coding sequence is TGTGCCAGCAGTCCTTGGACAGGACATGGACTGAATGCTTTCTTT.

This clonotype was seen a few times. The V call is TRBV4-1, the J call TRBJ2-7; D unclear. This CDR3 spans 15 amino acids. Germline lookup yields CDR1 MGHRA and CDR2 YSYEKL. Trimming removed 3 bases at V and 2 bases at J, with 14 bases between. As DNA, the CDR3 is TGCGCCAGCAGCCAGACTCCAGTCCAACCCTACGAGCAGTACTTC. Translated: CASSQTPVQPYEQYF.

The chain joins TRBV12-3 or TRBV12-4 to TRBJ2-7; 9 bases are shared with TRBD1. Trimming cost V 10 bases and J 0 bases; bases outside gene matches: 4. The CDR3 runs 13 residues. CDR3: CATNRGLSYEQYF. In nucleotides, the CDR3 is TGTGCCACGAACAGGGGGCTCTCCTACGAGCAGTACTTC.

The chain couples TRBV10-3 to TRBJ2-5, with D unclear. Trimming left V 1 base short and J 4 bases short, with 7 bases between. The CDR3 extends over 13 amino acids. Germline lookup yields CDR1 ENHRY and CDR2 SYGVKD. The CDR3: CAISEFRSETQYF. For the CDR3, the DNA is TGTGCCATCAGTGAGTTCCGATCAGAGACCCAGTACTTC.

This clonotype was counted between two and nine times. The chain employs TRBV12-3 or TRBV12-4 and TRBJ2-3, with 7 bases matching TRBD2. V was pared by 2 bases and J by 4 bases, with 24 bases of the junction left unmatched. This CDR3 spans 21 amino acids. CDR3 coding DNA: TGTGCCAGCAGTTTACGGATTAGGGGACTTCTAGCGGTCGAGGGTGCAGATACGCAGTATTTT. It specifies CASSLRIRGLLAVEGADTQYF.

The chain joins TRBV9 to TRBJ2-7, with D uncertain. Germline CDR1 reads SGDLS; CDR2 reads YYNGEE. V lost 4 bases and J 1 base, leaving 15 bases between the germline ends. The CDR3 contains 15 residues. As DNA, the CDR3 is TGTGCCAGCAGCCGACTGGCAGGCGCTTCCTACGAGCAGTACTTC. Translation: CASSRLAGASYEQYF. The full variable domain, completed using reference TRBV9 and TRBJ2-7, is DSGVTQTPKHLITATGQRVTLRCSPRSGDLSVYWYQQSLDQGLQFLIQYYNGEERAKGNILERFSAQQFPDLHSELNLSSLELGDSALYFCASSRLAGASYEQYFGPGTRLTVT.

This clonotype has more than one count but fewer than ten. This rearrangement joins TRBV4-1 to TRBJ1-6, with D possibly matching TRBD1 (6 bases). Trimming cost V 5 bases and J 7 bases, with 15 bases left between them. Germline CDR1 and CDR2: MGHRA and YSYEKL. The CDR3 has 15 residues. The CDR3 is CASSKDSFGNSPLHF. The CDR3 DNA reads as TGCGCCAGCAGCAAGGACAGTTTTGGGAATTCACCCCTCCACTTT.

The rearrangement joins TRBV6-5 to TRBJ1-1, with D uncertain. This CDR3 is built from 14 residues. Germline loops: CDR1 MNHEY, CDR2 SVGAGI. V was trimmed by 5 bases and J by 0 bases, leaving 10 bases between them. DNA for the CDR3: TGTGCCAGCAGTATTGACGGCATGAACACTGAAGCTTTCTTT. As protein: CASSIDGMNTEAFF.

The chain links TRBV12-5 to TRBJ2-1; TRBD2 matches at 10 bases. Germline loops: CDR1 LGHNT, CDR2 FRNRAP. This CDR3 contains 17 residues. The V and J ends lost 1 base and 2 bases, in that order; junction bases with no gene match: 5. This chain's CDR3 is CASGLGGAGGPYNEQFF. The CDR3 DNA reads as TGTGCTAGTGGTTTGGGTGGAGCGGGAGGGCCCTACAATGAGCAGTTCTTC.

This clonotype occurred a few times. This chain links TRBV6-2 or TRBV6-3 with TRBJ1-1, with D uncertain. CDR1 is MNHEY and CDR2 is SVGEGT in the germline V gene. V was shortened by 7 bases and J by 1 base, with 10 bases between the two germline ends. CDR3 length: 13 residues. The CDR3 DNA reads TGTGCCAGCACCTCGGTTAAGAACACTGAAGCTTTCTTT. Translation: CASTSVKNTEAFF.

CDR3 loop: CASRQRPREQETQYF. The DNA for the CDR3 is TGTGCCAGCAGGCAAAGGCCCCGGGAACAAGAGACCCAGTACTTC. V usage is TRBV6-2 or TRBV6-3 and J usage is TRBJ2-5; a weak D match, TRBD2 (5 bases). Trimming removed 6 bases at V and 2 bases at J, with 16 bases between. This CDR3 is 15 amino acids long. Germline V gene sequence: CDR1 MNHEY, CDR2 SVGEGT.

The chain couples TRBV6-1 to TRBJ1-1, with a weak D call TRBD1 (5 bases). The V gene lost 3 bases and the J gene lost 4 bases, with 9 bases spanning the gap. Germline loops: CDR1 MNHNS, CDR2 SASEGT. The CDR3 is 13 amino acids. The CDR3 sequence: CASSELGGTEAFF. The CDR3 region has the DNA TGTGCCAGCAGTGAGTTGGGGGGCACTGAAGCTTTCTTT.

This sequence joins TRBV6-2 or TRBV6-3 and TRBJ2-2; possibly TRBD2 for D (6 bases). Germline V gene lookup returns CDR1 MNHEY and CDR2 SVGEGT. Trimming stripped 7 bases from V and 5 bases from J, with 20 bases between. The CDR3 extends over 16 amino acids. The DNA of the CDR3 is TGTGCCAGCACCAAGGGAGGCCCCGGTGGGACCGGGGAGCTGTTTTTT. This sequence encodes CASTKGGPGGTGELFF.

V and J are TRBV11-2 and TRBJ2-2, with a tentative D call TRBD2 (6 bases). Germline CDR1 is SGHAT and CDR2 is FQNNGV. Trimming stripped 6 bases from V and 3 bases from J, with 23 bases between. CDR3 length: 18 amino acids. In DNA, the CDR3 is TGTGCCAGCAGTTTTGCCAATCCGGCGGGGTGGGACACCGGGGAGCTGTTTTTT. Encoded protein: CASSFANPAGWDTGELFF.

This clonotype came up many times. This chain uses TRBV27 with TRBJ1-5, with no clear D. The length of the CDR3 is 13 residues. Germline-derived CDR1 and CDR2 are MNHEY and SMNVEV (reference sequence). V was shortened by 2 bases and J by 4 bases, with 6 bases between the two germline ends. This chain's CDR3 is CASSLMGNQPQHF. CDR3 nucleotides: TGTGCCAGCAGTTTAATGGGTAATCAGCCCCAGCATTTT.

This clonotype was detected only a few times. V usage is TRBV6-1 and J usage is TRBJ1-5; D is ambiguous. This CDR3 region has 13 residues. The V end was cut by 7 bases, the J end by 9 bases, with 16 bases between. Germline V gives CDR1 MNHNS, CDR2 SASEGT. CDR3: CASKEGSDLPQHF. The CDR3 DNA sequence: TGTGCCAGCAAGGAGGGCAGTGATTTGCCCCAGCATTTT.

This rearrangement joins TRBV11-2 to TRBJ2-2; D is ambiguous. Germline CDR1 SGHAT, CDR2 FQNNGV. Between the trimmed V and J ends, which lost 5 bases and 5 bases, there was a span of 9 bases. CDR3 length equals 13 residues. The CDR3 DNA reads TGTGCCAGCAGCACCACAGAGACCGGGGAGCTGTTTTTT. Its translation: CASSTTETGELFF.